This T cell receptor beta chain came from a study of CD8 T cells in Susac syndrome. Study as a whole: The sequenced Susac syndrome patients included six who had clinically active disease and fewer than ten who were in remission.

Random hexamers served to reverse transcribe roughly 0.5 to 1 ug RNA. A single record per CDR3 protein comes from TCRdb applying MiXCR to the immunoSEQ multiplex PCR reads. Here the sample spans some 75,000 distinct CDR3 sequences, roughly 92% being singletons. Patients with Susac syndrome fulfilled recently defined diagnostic criteria for definite or probable disease. General study results and limits: It was acknowledged in the study that its TCR sequencing and HLA analysis involved a relatively small number of individuals.

About this clonotype: Antigen: not known.

This CDR3 region has 13 residues. V gave up 5 bases and J gave up 4 bases, with 13 bases separating them. CDR1 is SGDLS and CDR2 is YYNGEE in the germline V gene. The chain has TRBV9 and TRBJ2-7; D unclear. The clonotype comes from a human donor with Susac syndrome. Source material: CD8+ T cells from PBMCs. The CDR3, as DNA: TGTGCCAGCAGTACGAAAGGTACGTACGAGCAGTACTTC. It encodes CASSTKGTYEQYF.